This T cell receptor (beta chain) was profiled in a study of T cell responses to AZD1222 COVID-19 vaccine. Germline loops: CDR1 MNHEY, CDR2 SVGAGI. The CDR3 runs to 15 residues. Trimming took 6 bases from V and 2 from J; bases not matched to a gene: 1. Some clones are missing from TCRdb's copy, which holds only in-frame ones; the method was immunoSEQ multiplex PCR. The sample carries about 120,000 clones, 80% to 90% recorded once. This clone is a singleton in its sample. This chain uses TRBV6-5 with TRBJ2-5; 15 bases match TRBD2. The sequenced sample was peripheral blood, obtained on day 0 of AZD1222 vaccination. This receptor was taken from an adult in good health. The CDR3 is CASSGTSGRQETQYF. The CDR3 DNA is TGTGCCAGCAGCGGGACTAGCGGGAGGCAAGAGACCCAGTACTTC.